This T cell receptor beta chain derives from a study of shared clonotypes between healthy human individuals. This clone was detected only a few times. As handled by the study authors: Quality scores were absent from the junction-only immunoSEQ sequences, so filtering differed. The assay was immunoSEQ multiplex PCR, and TCRdb's table has in-frame clones only and misses some. V and J calls and clone size are those listed in that table; D and trimming were worked out from the DNA. The table includes more than 1 million clones, more than 75% detected once. The CDR3 length is 14 residues. CDR1 GTSNPN and CDR2 SVGIG come from the germline V gene (reference sequence). The junction had 3 bases not matched to a gene; V was cut back by 2 bases and J by 6 bases.

The TCR sequence derives from a man aged 18 to 29 in good health. Some clones in this sample may be carry-over from other donors' samples. Sample: memory CD4+ T cells from PBMCs. Sample subset: CD45RA-negative fraction. The chain employs TRBV30 and TRBJ2-1, with TRBD2 identical over 11 bases. Here the CDR3 reads CAWSHSGRANEQFF. The CDR3 DNA reads TGTGCCTGGAGTCATAGCGGGAGGGCCAATGAGCAGTTCTTC. The complete variable domain, with remaining parts taken from reference TRBV30 and TRBJ2-1, reads SQTIHQWPATLVQPVGSPLSLECTVEGTSNPNLYWYRQAAGRGLQLLFYSVGIGQISSEVPQNLSASRPQDRQFILSSKKLLLSDSGFYLCAWSHSGRANEQFFGPGTRLTVL.